This TCR beta chain was obtained from a study of cytomegalovirus exposure and HLA in healthy donors. For this clone: An end of the junction differs from the germline gene, which may be a read error.

The PCR had 60 Vbeta and 13 Jbeta primers. Per the original data handling: Counted up in a later analysis, unique TCR beta chains came to roughly 80 million, with some 9.9 million shared. Some clones are missing from TCRdb's copy, which holds only in-frame ones; the method was immunoSEQ multiplex PCR. That table furnishes V, J and clone size, whereas the DNA furnished D and trimming. The sample contains roughly 200,000 clones, approximately 85% of which appear only once. The germline V gene encodes CDR1 SEHNR and CDR2 FQNEAQ (reference sequence). The CDR3 runs 13 residues. V is TRBV7-9 and J is TRBJ1-1; D call uncertain. The receptor's source is a woman aged 45-59 years in good health and CMV-seronegative. Sequences were obtained from PBMCs. CDR3 DNA: TGTTCCAGCAAATTGGCGGGAAACACTGAAGCTTTCTTT. It codes for CSSKLAGNTEAFF. The full variable domain, rest sourced from reference TRBV7-9 and TRBJ1-1, is DTGVSQNPRHKITKRGQNVTFRCDPISEHNRLYWYRQTLGQGPEFLTYFQNEAQLEKSRLLSDRFSAERPKGSFSTLEIQRTEQGDSAMYLCSSKLAGNTEAFFGQGTRLTVV.